These T cell receptor beta chains were read from a single sample in a study of T cells after yellow fever vaccination. Via MiXCR, TCRdb re-called the 5' RACE reads, giving one row per CDR3 protein. Of just under 600,000 distinct CDR3 sequences listed, approximately 13% are singletons. The input for sequencing was PBMCs, taken on the day of the yellow fever booster vaccination. These receptors were taken from a man under 40 who received the YFV17D yellow fever vaccine. Both conserved end residues are part of each CDR3. The D gene is left open where the match is weak. Some rows have no size entry. The others give once, few or many, or a class for an expanded clone.

V gene	clone size	D gene	CDR3 length	J gene	CDR3 DNA	CDR3 protein
TRBV28	NA	TRBD1	15	TRBJ2-7	TGTGCCAGCAGTGGGGGGGGGACAGGGGTATACGAGCAGTACTTC	CASSGGGTGVYEQYF
TRBV6-2/TRBV6-3	few	TRBD1	13	TRBJ2-1	TGTGCCAGCAGGGACAGGGGGACGAATGAGCAGTTCTTC	CASRDRGTNEQFF
TRBV29-1	NA	TRBD1	14	TRBJ2-7	TGCAGCGTTGGTGGACAGGGGAGTCCGTTCGAGCAGTACTTC	CSVGGQGSPFEQYF
TRBV6-5	NA	TRBD1	15	TRBJ2-1	TGTGCCAGCAGTTACCTTTGGGGACAGAACAATGAGCAGTTCTTC	CASSYLWGQNNEQFF
TRBV6-1	once	NA	14	TRBJ2-2	TGTGCCAGCAGTCAGACGGCCCGGACCGGGGAGCTGTTTTTT	CASSQTARTGELFF
TRBV20-1	NA	NA	14	TRBJ2-3	TGCAGTGTCTATAGAACCGGCCACACAGATACGCAGTATTTT	CSVYRTGHTDTQYF
TRBV7-6	few	NA	16	TRBJ2-3	TGTGCCAGCAGCTTATTAGCGATTTCCCCCCCAGATACGCAGTATTTT	CASSLLAISPPDTQYF
TRBV20-1	NA	NA	15	TRBJ2-1	TGCAGTGCTAGAGGGCTGGGCGAGTCCTACAATGAGCAGTTCTTC	CSARGLGESYNEQFF
TRBV20-1	NA	NA	14	TRBJ1-5	TGCAGTGCTAGATCCGGGGCAGATGATCAGCCCCAGCATTTT	CSARSGADDQPQHF
TRBV20-1	few	NA	13	TRBJ2-3	TGCAGTGCTAGATATGGCTCCACAGATACGCAGTATTTT	CSARYGSTDTQYF
TRBV12-3/TRBV12-4	NA	NA	15	TRBJ2-1	TGTGCCAGCAGTCCGCCGGCCAATTCTTACAATGAGCAGTTCTTC	CASSPPANSYNEQFF
TRBV7-2	NA	TRBD1	15	TRBJ2-5	TGTGCCAGCAGCTTAGGGCAGGGGGCCTTTGAGACCCAGTACTTC	CASSLGQGAFETQYF
TRBV10-3	NA	TRBD1	18	TRBJ2-3	TGTGCCATCAAACCCGACAGGGTTGGAGCTTGGGTCACAGATACGCAGTATTTT	CAIKPDRVGAWVTDTQYF
TRBV6-2/TRBV6-3	NA	NA	17	TRBJ2-5	TGTGCCAGCAGTTTCCCCCTAGGGGTAGAGGGCAAAGAGACCCAGTACTTC	CASSFPLGVEGKETQYF
TRBV7-2	few	TRBD2	15	TRBJ2-1	TGTGCCAGCAGCTCCCGGACTAGCGACTACAATGAGCAGTTCTTC	CASSSRTSDYNEQFF
TRBV5-1	few	TRBD1	16	TRBJ2-3	TGCGCCAGCAGCTTGGCCCCGGGACAGGGCTCAGATACGCAGTATTTT	CASSLAPGQGSDTQYF
TRBV4-1	NA	TRBD1	14	TRBJ2-7	TGCGCCAGCAGCCAGACTTCGACAGGGTACGAGCAGTACTTC	CASSQTSTGYEQYF
TRBV27	few	NA	16	TRBJ2-7	TGTGCCAGCAGTTTAATGCCTTCCGGGGCCTCCTACGAGCAGTACTTC	CASSLMPSGASYEQYF
TRBV5-1	NA	NA	13	TRBJ2-1	TGCGCCAGCAACACCGTCGGGCGGAATGAGCAGTTCTTC	CASNTVGRNEQFF
TRBV4-3	few	TRBD1	17	TRBJ2-2	TGCGCCAGCAGCCAAGGGGGCGGACAGGGGATTTCCGGGGAGCTGTTTTTT	CASSQGGGQGISGELFF
TRBV7-2	NA	TRBD1	14	TRBJ1-2	TGTGCCAGCAGCTTAAGGCAGGGGGCGAAAGGCTACACCTTC	CASSLRQGAKGYTF
TRBV27	few	TRBD1	16	TRBJ2-1	TGTGCCAGCAGTTCTTCCCCGGGACAGGGGAACAATGAGCAGTTCTTC	CASSSSPGQGNNEQFF
TRBV19	NA	NA	14	TRBJ1-1	TGTGCCAGTAGTATTAGCTTCATGAACACTGAAGCTTTCTTT	CASSISFMNTEAFF
TRBV13	few	TRBD2	15	TRBJ2-5	TGTGCCAGCAGCTTAGGTAGCGGGAGTGAAGAGACCCAGTACTTC	CASSLGSGSEETQYF
TRBV7-9	NA	NA	14	TRBJ1-5	TGTGCCAGCAGTCAACAGGAAAGTCGTCAGCCCCAGCATTTT	CASSQQESRQPQHF
TRBV18	NA	TRBD2	15	TRBJ2-5	TGTGCCAGCTCACAACGCGCTAGCGGCCAAGAGACCCAGTACTTC	CASSQRASGQETQYF
TRBV28	NA	TRBD1	15	TRBJ2-5	TGTGCCAGCAGTTTAACAGGGGCAAGATGGGAGACCCAGTACTTC	CASSLTGARWETQYF
TRBV18	few	TRBD1	13	TRBJ1-6	TGTGCCAGCTCCCGGGACAGGGCGTCGGCCCTCCACTTT	CASSRDRASALHF
TRBV12-3/TRBV12-4	NA	TRBD1	14	TRBJ2-2	TGTGCCAGCATTAAAACGGACAGGAAAGGGGAGCTGTTTTTT	CASIKTDRKGELFF
TRBV4-1	NA	TRBD2	15	TRBJ2-1	TGCGCCAGCAGGATCGGGATAGCGGGAGTAAGTGAGCAGTTCTTC	CASRIGIAGVSEQFF
TRBV24-1	many	NA	17	TRBJ2-3	TGTGCCACCAGTGATTCGCCCTCAGGGGCCCCCACAGATACGCAGTATTTT	CATSDSPSGAPTDTQYF
TRBV3-1	few	TRBD2	17	TRBJ2-7	TGTGCCAGCAGCCAACCGACTAGCGGGAGGGCCGTTTACGAGCAGTACTTC	CASSQPTSGRAVYEQYF
TRBV20-1	NA	NA	12	TRBJ1-1	TGCAGTGCCTTCGATCGGAACACTGAAGCTTTCTTT	CSAFDRNTEAFF
TRBV4-1	NA	NA	15	TRBJ2-4	TGCGCCAGCAGCCAAGGGTCCTTAGGCAAAAACATTCAGTACTTC	CASSQGSLGKNIQYF
TRBV7-2	few	NA	14	TRBJ2-2	TGTGCCAGCAGCTTCCGGGACACCACCGGGGAGCTGTTTTTT	CASSFRDTTGELFF
TRBV27	few	NA	17	TRBJ1-1	TGTGCCAGCCTGAATATGGGAGCTTGGGGCGGGCGCACTGAAGCTTTCTTT	CASLNMGAWGGRTEAFF
TRBV5-6	NA	NA	13	TRBJ2-7	TGTGCCAGCAGCACCGGGACGAATTACGAGCAGTACTTC	CASSTGTNYEQYF
TRBV7-2	NA	TRBD2	14	TRBJ2-7	TGTGCCAGCAGCTTAGAACTAGCGGGTGGCGAGCAGTACTTC	CASSLELAGGEQYF
TRBV15	few	TRBD1	15	TRBJ1-2	TGTGCCACCAGCAGGCCTCGGACAGGAGAATATGGCTACACCTTC	CATSRPRTGEYGYTF
TRBV7-9	few	NA	13	TRBJ2-7	TGTGCCAGCAGCCGAGCGACGGGCTACGAGCAGTACTTC	CASSRATGYEQYF
TRBV6-1	NA	TRBD2	17	TRBJ2-2	TGTGCCAGCAGCCGTACCAGCGGGATGGTGAACACCGGGGAGCTGTTTTTT	CASSRTSGMVNTGELFF
TRBV9	many	TRBD1	14	TRBJ2-7	TGTGCCAGCAGCGTGGGACAGAGCTCCTACGAGCAGTACTTC	CASSVGQSSYEQYF
TRBV9	few	NA	17	TRBJ2-1	TGTGCCAGCAGCACCCGCCCCAGGGAAGATTCCTACAATGAGCAGTTCTTC	CASSTRPREDSYNEQFF
TRBV29-1	NA	NA	13	TRBJ2-3	TGCATCGCTCAGGGAGGACGTCCAGATACGCAGTATTTT	CIAQGGRPDTQYF
TRBV6-5	few	NA	15	TRBJ1-3	TGTGCCAGCAGTTACACCGCCGGGACACCAGACACCATATATTTT	CASSYTAGTPDTIYF